This entry features one T cell receptor beta chain sequence. No cognate antigen has been identified for it. No base quality information exists; no much larger clone differs at one position. This entry is derived from a study of cytomegalovirus exposure and HLA in healthy donors (dated by TCRdb to 2017 to 2019). With respect to the entire study: According to an earlier analysis of 450 to 650 of the donors, about 179 million T cells yielded 120 million or so unique TCR beta sequences and around 300 Gb of sequence data. In addition to the first cohort of several hundred subjects, a separate validation cohort of about 120 different subjects was used. The study profiled the T cell repertoires of hundreds of subjects by immunosequencing and related them to cytomegalovirus serostatus. The study aimed to test whether signatures of past pathogen exposure could be identified by cataloging public T cell receptors. Alongside the repertoire data, information on donor age, sex, ethnicity and CMV serostatus was compiled. To study patterns of TCR occurrence, a later analysis re-analyzed previously published TCR beta repertoires from several hundred donors and added high-resolution HLA genotyping. Of the approximately 400 genotyped donors, 65% to 90% were placed in the genetic ancestry cluster associated with self-reported Caucasian donors. The number of typed donors differed by locus: about 629-630 for A, B, C, DRB1 and DQB1; about 520 for DQA1; about 600 for DPA1; and 400 to 480 for DPB1. Every discovery cohort repertoire had been produced on one sequencing platform. Rather than drawing on any new phenotypic data, the later analysis identified candidate immune exposures from TCR beta sequences and the way those sequences occurred across donors. Because of strong linkage in the cohort, roughly 5 DR-DQ haplotypes were treated as single units for association and clustering. An earlier analysis of around 540 of the donors applied high-throughput TCR beta sequencing to assess whether each TCR beta V gene segment acted as functional or pseudogenic. In a later genetic analysis, genome-wide SNP genotypes for about three fifths of the 666 donors were used, and that subset was treated as a discovery cohort. HLA typing included class I and class II loci at four-digit resolution. To predict cytomegalovirus infection status, the study brought together high-throughput TCR immunosequencing, statistical association of individual TCRs with disease status, and machine learning. Among some 410 genotyped donors of the cohort, an average of around 240,000 unique TCR beta nucleotide sequences was sequenced per donor, of which about 20% were non-productive. An early release that covered some 640 HLA-typed donors contained around 300 gigabases of sequencing data and tens of millions of unique TCR sequences.

Points the paper makes about the study in general: In a later analysis, HLA-associated TCR beta chains were found to be more clonally expanded and to have lower generation probabilities than equally common non-associated chains. In a later analysis, several top co-occurrence clusters were reported to appear linked to parvovirus B19, influenza, CMV and Epstein-Barr virus. The study gave a list of around 170 TCR beta chains associated with cytomegalovirus. Roughly uniform sequencing depth across donors was assumed in presence/absence analyses, although this assumption may not hold. An earlier analysis of some 560 of the donors showed that most TCR beta V segments appeared in productive rearrangements either about 90% or about 30% of the time, which broadly matched IMGT annotations. A cluster of highly shared sequence variants was judged likely to be a technical artifact of the sequencing pipeline. The classifier was reported to diagnose cytomegalovirus status with high specificity and sensitivity in both the original and validation cohorts. Specific HLA alleles were associated with some 15,000 TCR beta sequences at a false discovery rate of 0.05 in a later analysis. A later analysis found that most CMV-associated TCR beta chains appeared HLA-restricted, with HLA associations seemingly driven largely by CMV exposure. According to a later genetic analysis, donors in an Asian-associated ancestry cluster had fewer N-insertions in productive TCRs than the approximately 670-donor mean. According to a later analysis, TCR association rates differed among HLA loci, with DRB1 alleles showing the most associated TCRs and HLA-C alleles showing the fewest. Immune exposure information for the cohort was limited to CMV serostatus. Linkage disequilibrium might explain the correlated functional status among segregating V segments, but an unknown experimental factor could not be excluded. Assigning TCR associations to individual alleles was difficult when HLA alleles, especially DR and DQ, strongly co-occurred. The 87-base-pair reads could not distinguish some IMGT-functional V segments, including TRBV6-2 and TRBV6-3, so those segments were excluded. It was suggested by the authors that the approach could potentially be generalized to other disease states and immunological phenotypes. Most TCR sequences were seen in very few donors, while some public TCRs were found in many individuals. The earlier analysis of nearly 600 of the donors excluded some 15 rarely observed V segments, including chromosome 9 orphons, because counts were too low. A later genetic analysis associated a missense DCLRE1C variant with V-gene and J-gene trimming of TCR beta chains, and an independent cohort replicated the association. The cohort was sequenced for TCR beta chains only, and without alpha or paired-chain data the features that could be detected were limited. A further reported finding was that TCR beta sequences accurately predicted the HLA-A and HLA-B alleles for most subjects in the first cohort. Because some donors lacked HLA typing at each locus, the association tests relied only on the typed subset. In vitro tests confirmed that a few of the cytomegalovirus-associated TCR beta chains recognize cytomegalovirus antigens.

V is shortened by 5 bases, J by 5 bases, and the region joining them spans 21 bases. Measured from the cysteine to the phenylalanine, the CDR3 is 16 residues long. CDR3 DNA only is kept here, 48 bases in frame from base 1. From the germline V gene (reference sequence), CDR1 is LNHDA and CDR2 is SQIVND. In total, roughly 670 healthy bone marrow donors made up the cohort. At the time of sampling, all cohort members were nominally healthy, though unrecorded immune exposures were likely present. The donor tested CMV seropositive and was one of the 289 seropositive cohort members. A peripheral blood sample was collected from each donor, and TCR beta sequencing was performed on peripheral blood mononuclear cells. The Qiagen DNeasy Blood Extraction Kit was used to extract genomic DNA from the blood cell samples. The library was built by means of the immunoSEQ multiplex PCR assay. For the multiplex PCR, a mixture combining 60 forward primers for TCR Vbeta segments and 13 reverse primers for TCR Jbeta segments was used. A multiplex PCR assay on genomic DNA amplified the CDR3 region of rearranged TCR beta genes. The Illumina HiSeq System was used to sequence the amplified TCR beta libraries as 87-base-pair reads. The source study handled its data this way. In a later analysis, roughly 80 million unique TCR beta chains were counted across the 500 to 700 repertoires, and some 10 million of these chains were shared by at least two donors. Raw reads were error-corrected and collapsed into unique sequences with a nearest-neighbor algorithm that merged closely related sequences to remove PCR and sequencing errors. To assign V, D and J gene segments, CDR3 sequences were aligned to IMGT reference sequences. Each retained sequence needed at least a six-nucleotide match to both a V gene segment and a J gene segment. A rearrangement was called productive if the CDR3 had no stop codons and remained in frame with V and J, and every other rearrangement was called non-productive. CDR3 was defined by IMGT convention, running from the second conserved V-encoded cysteine to the conserved J-encoded phenylalanine. In an earlier analysis of more than 550 of the donors, sequences lacking an unambiguous match to a single V gene segment were excluded. In an earlier analysis of a few hundred of the donors, V segments were called functional above 56.7% productive rearrangements and were called segregating when the between-donor standard deviation exceeded 5%. To diagnose cytomegalovirus status from the catalog of TCR beta chain sequences, a statistical classification framework was built. V and J gene assignment, in a later analysis, came from comparing TCR nucleotide sequences with IMGT/GENE-DB human TR gene sequences. Using the TCRdist pipeline, a later analysis assigned CDR3 sequences along with most-parsimonious VDJ recombination scenarios. A later analysis defined each TCR beta chain by its CDR3 amino acid sequence plus V-gene family, and excluded reads lacking a unique V-gene family. To address suspected cross-contamination and a sequencing artifact, a later analysis removed roughly 580 highly shared, low-generation-probability nucleotide sequences. A later analysis calculated a clonal expansion index for each public chain from normalized within-repertoire ranks of inferred template counts. In a later analysis, generation probabilities were computed with a VDJ recombination model fitted to out-of-frame rearrangements, and the resulting probabilities were checked against IGoR. In a later analysis, TCR-TCR, TCR-HLA and TCR-CMV co-occurrence was scored with hypergeometric tests, and a repertoire-size bias correction was applied to TCR pairs. A later analysis estimated false discovery rates by permuting HLA or CMV assignments 20 times. In a later analysis, co-occurring TCRs were grouped using DBSCAN, with TCRdist sequence similarity added in when clustering inside HLA-allele-positive subsets. Repertoires with fewer than 30,000 or more than 120,000 public chains were left out of co-occurrence clustering, as were five repertoires with anomalous nucleotide sharing. TCRdb limited this immuneACCESS table to in-frame rearrangements with V and J called. A share of clones is missing; checked studies link under half to unresolved V genes, and the rest is unexplained. That table gives V, J and clone size, and the DNA gave D and trimming. The sample profile shows about 130,000 clones; 70% to 85% of them were found once. The ten largest clones represent approximately 6.2% of the sample.

The clonotype was recovered from a man aged 35 to 55 in good health and CMV-seropositive. The rearranged chain carries TRBV19 and TRBJ1-2, with the identity of the D gene unclear. Sequenced: PBMCs. The CDR3 protein: CASSPGDLFGQYGYTF. The nucleotide sequence is TGTGCCAGTAGTCCGGGAGACCTCTTTGGGCAGTATGGCTACACCTTC. The entire variable domain, with the stretches around the CDR3 drawn from the reference TRBV19 and TRBJ1-2 proteins, is DGGITQSPKYLFRKEGQNVTLSCEQNLNHDAMYWYRQDPGQGLRLIYYSQIVNDFQKGDIAEGYSVSREKKESFPLTVTSAQKNPTAFYLCASSPGDLFGQYGYTFGSGTRLTVV.